These 6 T cell receptor beta chains were all obtained from the same sample, sequenced in a study of blood T cell repertoires in COVID-19. This table comes from immunoSEQ multiplex PCR, and its TCRdb copy is limited to in-frame clones, with some not included. The table records about 190,000 clones, nearly 90% of them present only once. Specimen: peripheral blood. The origin of the receptors is a man between 60 and 75 years old with active or convalescent COVID-19.

The chain recombines TRBV6-5 with TRBJ1-4; 7 positions match TRBD1. Germline CDR1 MNHEY, CDR2 SVGAGI. Trimming removed 6 bases from V and 5 bases from J; junction bases left unmatched: 6. The CDR3 spans 14 residues. The CDR3 here is CASRWDRLNEKLFF. CDR3 nucleotide sequence: TGTGCCAGCAGATGGGACAGACTAAATGAAAAACTGTTTTTT.

This clone came up once. The chain is built from TRBV30 and TRBJ1-2; TRBD1 aligns across 7 bases. Per germline, CDR1 GTSNPN and CDR2 SVGIG (reference sequence). CDR3 length: 13 residues. Trimming at V came to 4 bases and at J to 4 bases, leaving 6 bases not matched to a gene. CDR3 in DNA: TGTGCCTGGAACAGGGGATTAGGCTATGGCTACACCTTC. Translation: CAWNRGLGYGYTF.

Notes on this clone: A read error may account for a junction end that differs from germline. The gene calls are TRBV3-1 (or the pseudogene TRBV3-2) and TRBJ1-6; TRBD1 aligns across 10 bases. The CDR3 contains 13 residues. The germline V gene encodes CDR1 LGHDT and CDR2 YNNKEL (reference sequence). The CDR3 spells CASSLKPDRGRFF. Written as DNA, the CDR3 is TGTGCCAGCAGTCTTAAACCCGACAGGGGGCGCTTTTTT.

This chain uses TRBV7-7 with TRBJ2-1; D might be TRBD2 (6 bases). Trimming took 5 bases from V and 6 from J, leaving 23 bases between them. In germline, CDR1 is SSHAT, CDR2 FNYEAQ (reference sequence). The CDR3 loop spans 17 amino acids. This CDR3 reads CASSRSGGRELGNEQFF. The CDR3 DNA follows: TGTGCCAGCAGCCGTTCCGGGGGAAGAGAGCTAGGCAATGAGCAGTTCTTC.

This sequence joins TRBV6-6 and TRBJ2-3; D gene uncertain. V was clipped by 7 bases and J by 2 bases, with 7 bases between them. CDR3 length: 12 amino acids. From germline, CDR1 is MNHNY and CDR2 SVGAGI (reference sequence). CDR3 sequence: CASMADTDTQYF. The CDR3 DNA sequence: TGTGCCAGCATGGCAGACACAGATACGCAGTATTTT.

In DNA, the CDR3 is TGCAGCGTTGAAGGACAGCGGGACACTGAAGCTTTCTTT. As protein: CSVEGQRDTEAFF. The chain recombines TRBV29-1 with TRBJ1-1, with D perhaps TRBD1 (5 bases). The CDR3 is 13 amino acids. Trimming took off 1 base at V and 3 bases at J, with 9 bases between the two ends. Germline-derived CDR1 and CDR2 are SQVTM and ANQGSEA.